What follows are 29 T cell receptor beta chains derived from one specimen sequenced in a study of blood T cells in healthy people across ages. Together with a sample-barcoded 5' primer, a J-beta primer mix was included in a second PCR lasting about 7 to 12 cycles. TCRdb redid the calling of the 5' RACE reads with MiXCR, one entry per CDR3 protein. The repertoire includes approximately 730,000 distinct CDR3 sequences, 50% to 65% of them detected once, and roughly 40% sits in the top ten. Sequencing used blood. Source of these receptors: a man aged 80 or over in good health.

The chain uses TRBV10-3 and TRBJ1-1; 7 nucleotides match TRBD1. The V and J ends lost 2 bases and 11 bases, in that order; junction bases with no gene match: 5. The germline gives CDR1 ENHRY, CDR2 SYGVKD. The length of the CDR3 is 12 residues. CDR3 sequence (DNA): TGTGCCATCAGTGAGCCCGACAGGGTGGCTTTCTTT. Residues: CAISEPDRVAFF.

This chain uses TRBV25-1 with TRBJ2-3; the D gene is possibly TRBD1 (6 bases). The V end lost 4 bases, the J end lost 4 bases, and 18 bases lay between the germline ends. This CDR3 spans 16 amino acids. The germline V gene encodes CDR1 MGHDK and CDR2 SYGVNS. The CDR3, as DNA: TGTGCCAGCAGTGCCCCGGGACAACGGATCCCAGATACGCAGTATTTT. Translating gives CASSAPGQRIPDTQYF.

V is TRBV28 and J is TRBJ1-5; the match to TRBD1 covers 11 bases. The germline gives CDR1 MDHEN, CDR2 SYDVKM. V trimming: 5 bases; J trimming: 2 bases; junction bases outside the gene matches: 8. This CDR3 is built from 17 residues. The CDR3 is CASSRGTGGSGNQPQHF. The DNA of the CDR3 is TGTGCCAGCAGTCGTGGGACAGGGGGTAGCGGCAATCAGCCCCAGCATTTT.

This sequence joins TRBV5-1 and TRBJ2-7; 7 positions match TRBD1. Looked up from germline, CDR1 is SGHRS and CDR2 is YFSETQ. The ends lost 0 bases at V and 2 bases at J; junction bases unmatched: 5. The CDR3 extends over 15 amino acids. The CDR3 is CASSLGGTAAYEQYF. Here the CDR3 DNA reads TGCGCCAGCAGCTTGGGAGGGACAGCAGCCTACGAGCAGTACTTC.

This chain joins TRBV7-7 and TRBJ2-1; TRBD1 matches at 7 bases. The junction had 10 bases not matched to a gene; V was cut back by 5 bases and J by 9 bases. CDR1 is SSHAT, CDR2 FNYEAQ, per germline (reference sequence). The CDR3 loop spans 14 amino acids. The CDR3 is CASSPTLQGTEQFF. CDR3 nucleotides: TGTGCCAGCAGCCCGACTTTACAGGGGACTGAGCAGTTCTTC. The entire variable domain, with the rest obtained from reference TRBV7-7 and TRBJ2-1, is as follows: GAGVSQSPRYKVTKRGQDVTLRCDPISSHATLYWYQQALGQGPEFLTYFNYEAQPDKSGLPSDRFSAERPEGSISTLTIQRTEQRDSAMYRCASSPTLQGTEQFFGPGTRLTVL.

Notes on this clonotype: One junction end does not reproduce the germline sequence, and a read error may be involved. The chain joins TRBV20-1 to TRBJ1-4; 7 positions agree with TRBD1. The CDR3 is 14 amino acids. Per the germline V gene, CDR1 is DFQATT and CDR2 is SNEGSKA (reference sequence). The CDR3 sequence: CSAGDPGGAEKLFF. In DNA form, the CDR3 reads TGCAGTGCTGGAGATCCAGGGGGAGCTGAAAAACTGTTTTTT.

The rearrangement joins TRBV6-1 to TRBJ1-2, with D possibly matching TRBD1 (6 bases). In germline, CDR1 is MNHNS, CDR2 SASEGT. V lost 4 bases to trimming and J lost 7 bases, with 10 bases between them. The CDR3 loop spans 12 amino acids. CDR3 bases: TGTGCCAGCAGTGGGGGACAAAGTGGCTACACCTTC. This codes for CASSGGQSGYTF.

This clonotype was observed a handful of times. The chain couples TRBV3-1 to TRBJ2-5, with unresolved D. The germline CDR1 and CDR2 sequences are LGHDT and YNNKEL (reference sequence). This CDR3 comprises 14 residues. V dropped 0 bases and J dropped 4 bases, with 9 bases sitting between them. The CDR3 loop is CASSQERRLETQYF. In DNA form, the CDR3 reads TGTGCCAGCAGCCAAGAACGTCGCCTAGAGACCCAGTACTTC.

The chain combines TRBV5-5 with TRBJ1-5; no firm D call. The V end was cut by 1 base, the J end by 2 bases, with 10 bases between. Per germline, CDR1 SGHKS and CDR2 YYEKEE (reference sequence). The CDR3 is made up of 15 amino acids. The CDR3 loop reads CASSLLIEGNQPQHF. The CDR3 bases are TGTGCCAGCAGCTTGCTTATAGAGGGCAATCAGCCCCAGCATTTT. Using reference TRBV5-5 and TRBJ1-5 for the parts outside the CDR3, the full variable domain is DAGVTQSPTHLIKTRGQQVTLRCSPISGHKSVSWYQQVLGQGPQFIFQYYEKEERGRGNFPDRFSARQFPNYSSELNVNALLLGDSALYLCASSLLIEGNQPQHFGDGTRLSIL.

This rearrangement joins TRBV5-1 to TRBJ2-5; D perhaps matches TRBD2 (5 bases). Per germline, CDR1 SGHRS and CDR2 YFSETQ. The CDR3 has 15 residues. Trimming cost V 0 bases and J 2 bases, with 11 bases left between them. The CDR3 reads CASSLVATTQETQYF. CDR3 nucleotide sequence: TGCGCCAGCAGCTTGGTAGCGACTACACAAGAGACCCAGTACTTC.

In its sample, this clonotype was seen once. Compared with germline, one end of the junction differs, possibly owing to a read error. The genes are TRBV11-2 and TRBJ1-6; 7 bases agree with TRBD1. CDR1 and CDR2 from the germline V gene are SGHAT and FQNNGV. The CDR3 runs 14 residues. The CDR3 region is CASSPRGDNSPLHF. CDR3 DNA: TGTGCCAGCAGCCCCAGGGGGGATAATTCGCCCCTCCACTTT. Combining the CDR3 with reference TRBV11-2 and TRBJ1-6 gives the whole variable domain EAGVAQSPRYKIIEKRQSVAFWCNPISGHATLYWYQQILGQGPKLLIQFQNNGVVDDSQLPKDRFSAERLKGVDSTLKIQPAKLEDSAVYLCASSPRGDNSPLHFGNGTRLTVT.

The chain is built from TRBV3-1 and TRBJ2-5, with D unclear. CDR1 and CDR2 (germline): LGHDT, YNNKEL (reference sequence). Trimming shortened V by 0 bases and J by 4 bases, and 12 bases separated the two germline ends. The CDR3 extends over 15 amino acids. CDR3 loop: CASSQDFVGLETQYF. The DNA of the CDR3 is TGTGCCAGCAGCCAAGATTTCGTAGGTCTAGAGACCCAGTACTTC.

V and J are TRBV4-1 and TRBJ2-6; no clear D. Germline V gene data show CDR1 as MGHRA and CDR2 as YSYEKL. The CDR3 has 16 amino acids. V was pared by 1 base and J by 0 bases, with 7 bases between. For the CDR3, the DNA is TGCGCCAGCAGCCAAGGACTGTTCTCTGGGGCCAACGTCCTGACTTTC. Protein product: CASSQGLFSGANVLTF.

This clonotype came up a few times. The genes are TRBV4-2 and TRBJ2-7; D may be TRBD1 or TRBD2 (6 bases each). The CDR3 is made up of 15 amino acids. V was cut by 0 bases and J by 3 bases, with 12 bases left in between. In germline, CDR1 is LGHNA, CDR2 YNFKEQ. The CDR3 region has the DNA TGTGCCAGCAGCCAAGATGGTGGAGGGGGCTACGAGCAGTACTTC. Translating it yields CASSQDGGGGYEQYF.

CDR3 region: CASSPILQEGDTQYF. Here the CDR3 DNA reads TGTGCCAGCTCACCCATATTACAGGAGGGAGATACGCAGTATTTT. The chain couples TRBV18 to TRBJ2-3, with D perhaps matching TRBD2 (6 bases). Trimming cost V 3 bases and J 5 bases, with 15 bases left between them. Germline V lookup: CDR1 KGHSH, CDR2 LQKENI. CDR3 length: 15 residues. Variable domain in full (rest from reference TRBV18 and TRBJ2-3): NAGVMQNPRHLVRRRGQEARLRCSPMKGHSHVYWYRQLPEEGLKFMVYLQKENIIDESGMPKERFSAEFPKEGPSILRIQQVVRGDSAAYFCASSPILQEGDTQYFGPGTRLTVL.

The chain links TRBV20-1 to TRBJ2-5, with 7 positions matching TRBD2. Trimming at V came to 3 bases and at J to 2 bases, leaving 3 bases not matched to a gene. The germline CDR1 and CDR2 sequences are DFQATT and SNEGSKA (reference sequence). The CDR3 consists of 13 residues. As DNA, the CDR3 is TGCAGTGCTAGCGATAGCGGGCAAGAGACCCAGTACTTC. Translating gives CSASDSGQETQYF.

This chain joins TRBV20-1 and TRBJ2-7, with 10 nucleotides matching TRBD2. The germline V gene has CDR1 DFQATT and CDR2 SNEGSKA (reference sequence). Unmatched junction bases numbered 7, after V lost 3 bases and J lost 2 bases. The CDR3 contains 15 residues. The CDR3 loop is CSASDPSGSTYEQYF. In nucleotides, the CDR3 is TGCAGTGCTAGTGATCCTAGCGGGAGTACCTACGAGCAGTACTTC.

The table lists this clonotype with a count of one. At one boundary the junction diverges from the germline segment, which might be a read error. CDR3 amino acids: CASSQGLRGEQYF. As DNA, the CDR3 is TGCGCCAGCAGTCAAGGCTTGAGAGGCGAGCAGTACTTC. The chain recombines TRBV4-1 with TRBJ2-7, with D uncertain. Germline-derived CDR1 and CDR2 are MGHRA and YSYEKL. The CDR3 is made up of 13 amino acids.

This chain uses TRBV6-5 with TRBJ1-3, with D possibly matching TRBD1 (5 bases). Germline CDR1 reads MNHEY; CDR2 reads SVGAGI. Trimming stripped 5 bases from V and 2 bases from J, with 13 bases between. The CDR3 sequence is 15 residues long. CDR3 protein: CASSRRGSAGNTIYF. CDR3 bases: TGTGCCAGCAGTCGCCGGGGGTCTGCTGGAAACACCATATATTTT.

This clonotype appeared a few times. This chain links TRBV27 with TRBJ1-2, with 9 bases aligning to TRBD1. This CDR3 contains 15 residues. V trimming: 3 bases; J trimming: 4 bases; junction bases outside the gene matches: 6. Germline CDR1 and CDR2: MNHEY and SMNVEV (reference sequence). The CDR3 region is CASSLGTGYGYGYTF. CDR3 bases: TGTGCCAGCAGTTTGGGGACAGGGTACGGCTATGGCTACACCTTC.

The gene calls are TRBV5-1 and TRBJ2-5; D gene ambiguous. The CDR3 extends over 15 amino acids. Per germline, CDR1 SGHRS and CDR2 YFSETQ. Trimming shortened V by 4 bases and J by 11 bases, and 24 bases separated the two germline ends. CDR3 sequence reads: CASSIPRLAFDEQYF. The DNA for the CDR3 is TGCGCCAGCAGCATACCCAGACTGGCCTTCGATGAGCAGTACTTC.

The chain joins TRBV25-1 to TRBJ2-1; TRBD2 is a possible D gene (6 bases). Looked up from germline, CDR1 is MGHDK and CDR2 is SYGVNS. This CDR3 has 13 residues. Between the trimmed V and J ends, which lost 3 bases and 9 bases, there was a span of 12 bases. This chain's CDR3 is CASSEGGRGEQFF. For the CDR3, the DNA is TGTGCCAGCAGTGAGGGGGGTAGGGGTGAGCAGTTCTTC.

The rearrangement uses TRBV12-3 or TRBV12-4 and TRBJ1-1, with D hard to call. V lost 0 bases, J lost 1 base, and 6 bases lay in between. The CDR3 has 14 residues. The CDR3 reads CASSLAYKNTEAFF. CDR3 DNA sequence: TGTGCCAGCAGTTTAGCCTACAAGAACACTGAAGCTTTCTTT.

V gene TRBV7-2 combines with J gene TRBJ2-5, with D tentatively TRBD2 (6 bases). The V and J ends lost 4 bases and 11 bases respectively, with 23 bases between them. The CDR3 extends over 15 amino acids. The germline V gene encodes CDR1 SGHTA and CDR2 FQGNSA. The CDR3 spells CASSSQWTNHNEQYF. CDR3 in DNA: TGTGCCAGCAGCTCCCAATGGACTAACCACAATGAGCAGTACTTC.

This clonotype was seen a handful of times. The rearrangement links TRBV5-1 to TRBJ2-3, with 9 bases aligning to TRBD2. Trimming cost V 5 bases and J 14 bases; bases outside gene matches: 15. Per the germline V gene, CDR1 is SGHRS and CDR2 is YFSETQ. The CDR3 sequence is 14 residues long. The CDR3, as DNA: TGCGCCAGCAGACCGGGACTAGCCGGCAGATACGCGTATTTT. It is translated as CASRPGLAGRYAYF.

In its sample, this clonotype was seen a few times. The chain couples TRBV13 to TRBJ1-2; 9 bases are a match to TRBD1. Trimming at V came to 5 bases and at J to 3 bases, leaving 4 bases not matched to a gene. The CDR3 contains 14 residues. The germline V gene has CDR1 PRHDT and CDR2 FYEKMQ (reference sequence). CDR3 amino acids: CASSARTGDYGYTF. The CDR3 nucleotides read TGTGCCAGCAGCGCTCGGACAGGGGACTATGGCTACACCTTC.

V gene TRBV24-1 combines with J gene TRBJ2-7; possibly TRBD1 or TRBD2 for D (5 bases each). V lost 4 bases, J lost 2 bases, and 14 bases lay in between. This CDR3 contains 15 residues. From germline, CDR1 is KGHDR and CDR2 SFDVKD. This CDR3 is CATSDPGTATYEQYF. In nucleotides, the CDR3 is TGTGCCACCAGTGACCCCGGGACGGCAACCTACGAGCAGTACTTC.

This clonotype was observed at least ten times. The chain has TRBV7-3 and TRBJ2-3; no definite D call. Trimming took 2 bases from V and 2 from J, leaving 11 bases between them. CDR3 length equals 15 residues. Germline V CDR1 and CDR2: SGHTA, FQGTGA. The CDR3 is CASSLLAGSTDTQYF. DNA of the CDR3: TGTGCCAGCAGCTTATTGGCAGGCTCCACAGATACGCAGTATTTT.

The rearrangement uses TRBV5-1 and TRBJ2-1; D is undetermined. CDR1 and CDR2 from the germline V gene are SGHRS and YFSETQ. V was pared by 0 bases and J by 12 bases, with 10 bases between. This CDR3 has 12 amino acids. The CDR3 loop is CASSLAKPGQFF. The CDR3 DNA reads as TGCGCCAGCAGCTTGGCCAAGCCTGGGCAGTTCTTC.